This T cell receptor beta chain derives from a study of neurological immune-mediated disorders. TCRdb analysed the 5' RACE reads with MiXCR anew, one entry per CDR3 protein. The top ten hold about 5.3% of the sample, which has nearly 30,000 distinct CDR3 sequences, roughly an eighth seen once. Per the germline V gene, CDR1 is LGHDT and CDR2 is YNNKEL (reference sequence). CDR3 length: 14 residues. V lost 5 bases, J lost 0 bases, and 9 bases lay in between. This clonotype was seen repeatedly, ten times or more. This clonotype was obtained from a woman aged 55 to 70 in good health. What was sequenced was PBMCs. J is TRBJ2-3 and V is TRBV3-1; D gene uncertain. The chain's CDR3 is CASSGETSTDTQYF. The CDR3 DNA follows: TGTGCCAGCAGCGGAGAAACTAGCACAGATACGCAGTATTTT.